This T cell receptor beta chain was identified in a study of OX40 agonist ivuxolimab in advanced cancers. This CDR3 region has 13 residues. Trimming removed 3 bases at V and 5 bases at J, with 5 bases between. Germline CDR1 and CDR2: SGHTA and FQGTGA. The protocol was immunoSEQ multiplex PCR, while the TCRdb copy is restricted to in-frame clones and leaves out a portion. The sample has more than 55,000 clones; 75% to 90% are singletons. The sequence came from an adult with an advanced solid tumor such as melanoma, head and neck, liver or kidney cancer. The chain carries TRBV7-3 and TRBJ1-6; no clear D. The starting material was CD4+ or CD8+ T cells sorted from blood, obtained in a trial of the OX40 agonist ivuxolimab. CDR3: CASSFSNNSPLHF. For the CDR3, the DNA is TGTGCCAGCAGCTTCTCTAATAATTCACCCCTCCACTTT.